Following are 21 T cell receptor beta chains from one sample sequenced in a study of cytomegalovirus exposure and HLA in healthy donors. The primer mix had 60 Vbeta and 13 Jbeta primers. The table came from immunoSEQ multiplex PCR; TCRdb's copy has only in-frame clones and leaves some out. Among about 100,000 clones listed, roughly 76% were seen once. Material for sequencing was PBMCs. All receptors come from a man aged 40-49 years in good health and CMV-seronegative.

This chain uses TRBV5-1 with TRBJ1-3; D might be TRBD1 (6 bases). With 4 bases removed from V and 4 bases from J, the gap between germline ends came to 12 bases. CDR3 length: 14 residues. Germline V CDR1 and CDR2: SGHRS, YFSETQ. The CDR3 protein is CASSAGTTGNTIYF. The CDR3 DNA sequence: TGCGCCAGCAGCGCAGGGACAACAGGAAACACCATATATTTT.

The chain links TRBV6-5 to TRBJ1-1; TRBD1 agrees at 7 bases. The length of the CDR3 is 14 residues. V gave up 5 bases and J gave up 1 base; unmatched junction bases: 4. Germline assignment: CDR1 MNHEY and CDR2 SVGAGI. CDR3 nucleotide sequence: TGTGCCAGCAGTCTCGACAGGGCGAACACTGAAGCTTTCTTT. As protein: CASSLDRANTEAFF.

The chain combines TRBV6-5 with TRBJ2-3; D is undetermined. The CDR3 extends over 14 amino acids. The V end lost 1 base, the J end lost 0 bases, and 5 bases lay between the germline ends. CDR1 is MNHEY and CDR2 is SVGAGI in the germline V gene. CDR3 nucleotide sequence: TGTGCCAGCAGTTACTGGCGGAGCACAGATACGCAGTATTTT. Amino acids: CASSYWRSTDTQYF.

The J gene is TRBJ2-1, the V gene TRBV13; 12 bases fit TRBD2. Per the germline V gene, CDR1 is PRHDT and CDR2 is FYEKMQ (reference sequence). The CDR3 consists of 16 residues. V lost 5 bases to trimming and J lost 2 bases; unmatched junction nucleotides: 4. CDR3 sequence: CASSVSSGGAYNEQFF. For the CDR3, the DNA is TGTGCCAGCAGCGTCTCTAGCGGGGGGGCCTACAATGAGCAGTTCTTC.

V is TRBV7-9 and J is TRBJ1-6; D gene ambiguous. CDR1 is SEHNR and CDR2 is FQNEAQ in the germline V gene (reference sequence). The CDR3 length is 14 residues. V was pared by 9 bases and J by 7 bases, with 16 bases between. This CDR3 reads CASPRGGQNSPLHF. In nucleotides, the CDR3 is TGTGCCAGTCCCCGGGGAGGTCAGAATTCACCCCTCCACTTT.

Many counts were recorded for this clone. This chain joins TRBV6-1 and TRBJ2-1; 9 bases map to TRBD1. Germline values: CDR1 MNHNS, CDR2 SASEGT. J was trimmed by 8 bases and V by 5 bases; bases with no gene match: 7. The CDR3 sequence is 14 residues long. This CDR3 reads CASSRDRVVDEQFF. CDR3 bases: TGTGCCAGCAGTAGGGACAGGGTGGTCGATGAGCAGTTCTTC.

The chain employs TRBV28 and TRBJ2-5; D uncertain. The closer fit of TRBJ2-7 to the DNA end suggests the J call may be wrong. CDR3 length: 14 residues. Germline lookup yields CDR1 MDHEN and CDR2 SYDVKM. The CDR3 DNA reads as TGTGCCAGCAGTTTCCCGGGTCCTACCTACGAGCAGTACTTC. Translation: CASSFPGPTYEQYF.

This rearrangement joins TRBV5-6 to TRBJ1-1, with D maybe TRBD1 (5 bases). Trimming took off 7 bases at V and 1 base at J, with 14 bases between the two ends. The germline V gene has CDR1 SGHDT and CDR2 YYEEEE. The CDR3 is 14 amino acids. The CDR3 here is CASGALTGNTEAFF. For the CDR3, the DNA is TGTGCCAGCGGAGCTTTAACAGGGAACACTGAAGCTTTCTTT. The whole variable domain, remainder taken from reference TRBV5-6 and TRBJ1-1, is DAGVTQSPTHLIKTRGQQVTLRCSPKSGHDTVSWYQQALGQGPQFIFQYYEEEERQRGNFPDRFSGHQFPNYSSELNVNALLLGDSALYLCASGALTGNTEAFFGQGTRLTVV.

This chain joins TRBV6-5 and TRBJ1-6; a possible D gene is TRBD1 (5 bases). This CDR3 comprises 15 residues. The germline gives CDR1 MNHEY, CDR2 SVGAGI. V was pared by 6 bases and J by 5 bases, with 14 bases between. The CDR3 region has the DNA TGTGCCAGCAGCTTCGCAGGGTATAATAATTCACCCCTCCACTTT. Encoded protein: CASSFAGYNNSPLHF.

V usage is TRBV5-1 and J usage is TRBJ1-1; D may be TRBD1 (5 bases). From germline, CDR1 is SGHRS and CDR2 YFSETQ. V was cut by 0 bases and J by 3 bases, with 12 bases left in between. This CDR3 has 15 amino acids. CDR3 loop: CASSLAGGWDTEAFF. CDR3 DNA: TGCGCCAGCAGCTTGGCCGGGGGTTGGGACACTGAAGCTTTCTTT. Using reference TRBV5-1 and TRBJ1-1 for the parts outside the CDR3, the full variable domain is KAGVTQTPRYLIKTRGQQVTLSCSPISGHRSVSWYQQTPGQGLQFLFEYFSETQRNKGNFPGRFSGRQFSNSRSEMNVSTLELGDSALYLCASSLAGGWDTEAFFGQGTRLTVV.

The chain links TRBV30 to TRBJ2-3; D not resolved. This CDR3 has 14 amino acids. V dropped 0 bases and J dropped 0 bases, with 7 bases sitting between them. Germline V lookup: CDR1 GTSNPN, CDR2 SVGIG (reference sequence). CDR3 in amino acids: CAWSVGLSTDTQYF. The CDR3 DNA reads TGTGCCTGGAGTGTGGGCTTGAGCACAGATACGCAGTATTTT.

This clone was found a few times. This chain links TRBV27 with TRBJ1-1, with a possible D match to TRBD1 (5 bases). Germline V CDR1 and CDR2: MNHEY, SMNVEV (reference sequence). The CDR3 extends over 12 amino acids. Trimming stripped 3 bases from V and 6 bases from J, with 8 bases between. The CDR3 DNA follows: TGTGCCAGCAGTTTCCGGGGGGCTGAAGCTTTCTTT. Its protein is CASSFRGAEAFF.

The genes are TRBV15 and TRBJ1-4; D is unclear. With 5 bases removed from V and 8 bases from J, the gap between germline ends came to 18 bases. Germline CDR1 is LNHNV and CDR2 is YYDKDF (reference sequence). The CDR3 spans 15 residues. As DNA, the CDR3 is TGTGCCACCAGCGCAGGAGCCCTTTCGGGGGAAAAACTGTTTTTT. Its translation is CATSAGALSGEKLFF.

V usage is TRBV27 and J usage is TRBJ2-4, with 10 bases lining up with TRBD1. V gave up 7 bases and J gave up 0 bases; unmatched junction bases: 6. This CDR3 spans 16 amino acids. Germline loops: CDR1 MNHEY, CDR2 SMNVEV (reference sequence). The CDR3 protein is CASTTDRGLAKNIQYF. The CDR3, as DNA: TGTGCCAGCACCACCGACAGGGGGCTAGCCAAAAACATTCAGTACTTC.

This clone turned up a few times. This sequence joins TRBV5-6 and TRBJ2-5, with TRBD1 identical over 7 bases. Looked up from germline, CDR1 is SGHDT and CDR2 is YYEEEE. Unmatched junction bases numbered 5, after V lost 4 bases and J lost 5 bases. The CDR3 spans 13 residues. The DNA of the CDR3 is TGTGCCAGCAGCAAAGGGACAGTTGAGACCCAGTACTTC. It translates to CASSKGTVETQYF.

This sequence joins TRBV27 and TRBJ1-5; D is undetermined. Germline CDR1 MNHEY, CDR2 SMNVEV (reference sequence). The CDR3 sequence is 14 residues long. The V end lost 0 bases, the J end lost 5 bases, and 8 bases lay between the germline ends. Here the CDR3 DNA reads TGTGCCAGCAGTTTATCGATCGGGGATCAGCCCCAGCATTTT. Amino acids: CASSLSIGDQPQHF.

This chain joins TRBV4-1 and TRBJ1-5; D gene ambiguous. The length of the CDR3 is 15 residues. Germline V lookup: CDR1 MGHRA, CDR2 YSYEKL. V was clipped by 1 base and J by 3 bases, with 10 bases between them. The CDR3 DNA is TGCGCCAGCAGCCAAGGTATGAGGTACAATCAGCCCCAGCATTTT. Its translation: CASSQGMRYNQPQHF.

This chain links TRBV27 with TRBJ1-6; D is unresolved. The CDR3 runs 15 residues. Germline lookup yields CDR1 MNHEY and CDR2 SMNVEV (reference sequence). Trimming cost V 1 base and J 9 bases, with 13 bases left between them. The CDR3 DNA follows: TGTGCCAGCAGTTTATTAAAGGGAGAGGGTTCACCCCTCCACTTT. Translated: CASSLLKGEGSPLHF.

The chain employs TRBV7-3 and TRBJ2-3, with 8 bases lining up with TRBD2. Trimming at V came to 5 bases and at J to 2 bases, leaving 6 bases not matched to a gene. Germline CDR1 SGHTA, CDR2 FQGTGA. CDR3 length: 15 residues. As DNA, the CDR3 is TGTGCCAGCAGCCCTGGACTAGCTAACACAGATACGCAGTATTTT. It codes for CASSPGLANTDTQYF.

This clone was found a few times. J is TRBJ1-1 and V is TRBV6-5; a possible D gene is TRBD1 (6 bases). The CDR3 is made up of 15 amino acids. From germline, CDR1 is MNHEY and CDR2 SVGAGI. V lost 6 bases and J lost 0, with 14 bases in between. The CDR3 loop is CASRRGGFVNTEAFF. The DNA of the CDR3 is TGTGCCAGCAGGCGAGGGGGTTTTGTGAACACTGAAGCTTTCTTT.

This sequence joins TRBV7-8 and TRBJ2-5, with D hard to call. Per germline, CDR1 SGHVS and CDR2 FQNEAQ. With 0 bases removed from V and 2 bases from J, the gap between germline ends came to 10 bases. The CDR3 covers 15 residues. The CDR3: CASSLAENLQETQYF. In DNA, the CDR3 is TGTGCCAGCAGCTTAGCTGAAAACTTACAAGAGACCCAGTACTTC.